Shown below are 18 T cell receptor beta chains from a single sample sequenced in a study of beta chain features in type 1 diabetes. Their antigens are not known. Findings and caveats of the study: Among all four CD4+ subsets, Type 1 diabetes patients had TCRB CDR3s that were moderately but significantly shorter.

Reverse transcription of all isolated RNA meant that expressed TCRB transcripts were sequenced. Using immunoSEQ multiplex PCR, the repertoire was profiled, and TCRdb retains in-frame clones only, with some absent. This sample has hundreds of thousands of clones, with over 14% found just once. Material for sequencing was naive CD4+ T cells from blood. These receptors came from a young man with type 1 diabetes.

This clone was seen only once. The chain uses TRBV21-1 and TRBJ2-1; TRBD2 was called by the table and not checked on the DNA. TRBV21-1 is annotated as a pseudogene. The CDR3 contains 17 residues. The CDR3: CASSKPSGASSYNEQFF. The CDR3, as DNA: TGTGCCAGCAGCAAACCTAGCGGCGCATCGTCCTACAATGAGCAGTTCTTC.

This clone appeared a few times. In DNA, the CDR3 is TGTGCCAGCAGTGACTTTGGGAGTCTGGCACACCGCACAGATACGCAGTATTTT. It yields the protein CASSDFGSLAHRTDTQYF. V gene TRBV6-1 combines with J gene TRBJ2-3, with D possibly TRBD2 on 5 matching bases. This CDR3 has 18 amino acids. Trimming shortened V by 3 bases and J by 1 base, and 20 bases separated the two germline ends. Germline V CDR1 and CDR2: MNHNS, SASEGT.

The chain employs TRBV18 and TRBJ2-5, with 12 bases identical to TRBD2. CDR3 length equals 15 residues. V gave up 8 bases and J gave up 3 bases; unmatched junction bases: 7. The germline gives CDR1 KGHSH, CDR2 LQKENI. CDR3 in DNA: TGTGCCAGCAAGAAGACTAGCGGGGGAGAAGAGACCCAGTACTTC. It is translated as CASKKTSGGEETQYF.

The J gene is TRBJ2-5, the V gene TRBV5-4, with D tentatively TRBD1 (7 bases). This CDR3 has 15 residues. The V gene's germline CDR1 is SGHNT and CDR2 YYREEE (reference sequence). The ends were cut back, 3 bases at V and 5 bases at J, with 17 bases in the middle. CDR3 sequence: CASSSRPGGSETQYF. CDR3 nucleotides: TGTGCCAGCAGCTCGCGGCCAGGGGGGTCCGAGACCCAGTACTTC.

This rearrangement joins TRBV5-4 to TRBJ1-6; unclear D gene. V lost 4 bases to trimming and J lost 5 bases, with 16 bases between them. Germline assignment: CDR1 SGHNT and CDR2 YYREEE (reference sequence). This CDR3 is 16 amino acids long. CDR3 bases: TGTGCCAGCAGCCCGTGGAGCGGGTCCCATAATTCACCCCTCCACTTT. As protein: CASSPWSGSHNSPLHF. The whole variable domain, remainder taken from reference TRBV5-4 and TRBJ1-6, is ETGVTQSPTHLIKTRGQQVTLRCSSQSGHNTVSWYQQALGQGPQFIFQYYREEENGRGNFPPRFSGLQFPNYSSELNVNALELDDSALYLCASSPWSGSHNSPLHFGNGTRLTVT.

This clone was seen more than once but under ten times. This chain uses TRBV5-4 with TRBJ1-5, with a weak D call TRBD1 (5 bases). Germline assignment: CDR1 SGHNT and CDR2 YYREEE (reference sequence). Trimming shortened V by 0 bases and J by 3 bases, and 10 bases separated the two germline ends. The CDR3 has 15 amino acids. DNA of the CDR3: TGTGCCAGCAGCTTGGACCCAGGGTACAATCAGCCCCAGCATTTT. This translates into CASSLDPGYNQPQHF.

The chain has TRBV7-9 and TRBJ2-7; D gene uncertain. There are 13 residues in the CDR3. Trimming took off 0 bases at V and 3 bases at J, with 6 bases between the two ends. Germline CDR1 reads SEHNR; CDR2 reads FQNEAQ (reference sequence). DNA for the CDR3: TGTGCCAGCAGCTTAGCAACAAGCTACGAGCAGTACTTC. It yields the protein CASSLATSYEQYF.

The J gene is TRBJ2-7, the V gene TRBV5-1, with 11 positions matching TRBD1. The germline V gene encodes CDR1 SGHRS and CDR2 YFSETQ. With V trimmed by 4 bases and J by 5 bases, 8 bases remained unmatched. CDR3 length: 15 residues. CDR3 amino acids: CASSDRDRGIHEQYF. The CDR3 region has the DNA TGCGCCAGCAGCGACCGGGACAGGGGGATCCACGAGCAGTACTTC.

The sample holds a few counts of this clone. The chain couples TRBV28 to TRBJ2-7; 8 nucleotides agree with TRBD1. The CDR3 extends over 13 amino acids. Germline trimming cut 3 bases from V and 5 bases from J; bases unmatched to any gene: 3. The germline V gene has CDR1 MDHEN and CDR2 SYDVKM. Here the CDR3 reads CASSFLTGDEQYF. In DNA form, the CDR3 reads TGTGCCAGCAGTTTCCTGACAGGGGACGAGCAGTACTTC.

The chain carries TRBV30 and TRBJ2-7, with 8 bases matching TRBD2. V lost 5 bases, J lost 2 bases, and 14 bases stayed unmatched. This CDR3 is built from 16 residues. The germline CDR1 and CDR2 sequences are GTSNPN and SVGIG (reference sequence). Here the CDR3 reads CAWSGLAGRDPYEQYF. In nucleotides, the CDR3 is TGTGCCTGGTCCGGTCTAGCGGGCCGAGACCCCTACGAGCAGTACTTC.

The chain links TRBV6-6 to TRBJ2-5, with 7 positions matching TRBD1. The CDR3 is 14 residues long. J lost 5 bases, V lost 0 bases, and 3 bases had no gene match. Germline V gene data show CDR1 as MNHNY and CDR2 as SVGAGI (reference sequence). CDR3 DNA: TGTGCCAGCAGTTACTCTAGCAGGGGGGAGACCCAGTACTTC. Translating it yields CASSYSSRGETQYF.

V is TRBV30 and J is TRBJ1-2, with D unresolved. The CDR3 runs 14 residues. Trimming removed 3 bases from V and 4 bases from J, with 15 bases in between. Per germline, CDR1 GTSNPN and CDR2 SVGIG (reference sequence). The CDR3 region is CAWSPLAGPYGYTF. CDR3 nucleotides: TGTGCCTGGAGCCCCTTGGCAGGTCCCTATGGCTACACCTTC.

V usage is TRBV6-6 and J usage is TRBJ2-7; TRBD2 might be the D (5 bases). Germline assignment: CDR1 MNHNY and CDR2 SVGAGI (reference sequence). Trimming shortened V by 6 bases and J by 6 bases, and 6 bases separated the two germline ends. CDR3 length equals 10 residues. The CDR3 protein is CASSRGEQYF. The CDR3 DNA is TGTGCCAGCAGCCGGGGCGAGCAGTACTTC.

V is TRBV5-4 and J is TRBJ2-1; 12 positions match TRBD2. This CDR3 is built from 18 residues. The trim removed 0 bases at V and 0 bases at J, leaving 4 bases unmatched. Germline V lookup: CDR1 SGHNT, CDR2 YYREEE (reference sequence). The DNA for the CDR3 is TGTGCCAGCAGCTTGGGGACTAGCGGGGCGAGCTCCTACAATGAGCAGTTCTTC. Translating gives CASSLGTSGASSYNEQFF.

V usage is TRBV30 and J usage is TRBJ2-7; 7 bases fit TRBD1. The J segment lost 0 bases and the V segment lost 7 bases, leaving 6 bases of the junction unmatched. From germline, CDR1 is GTSNPN and CDR2 SVGIG (reference sequence). The CDR3 runs to 13 residues. This CDR3 is CAFHRGGSYEQYF. In DNA, the CDR3 is TGTGCCTTCCACAGGGGCGGCTCCTACGAGCAGTACTTC. Complete variable domain (other parts from reference TRBV30 and TRBJ2-7): SQTIHQWPATLVQPVGSPLSLECTVEGTSNPNLYWYRQAAGRGLQLLFYSVGIGQISSEVPQNLSASRPQDRQFILSSKKLLLSDSGFYLCAFHRGGSYEQYFGPGTRLTVT.

V is TRBV18 and J is TRBJ2-5; maybe TRBD2 (6 bases). Trimming pared 2 bases from V and 1 base from J, leaving 8 bases between. The germline V gene encodes CDR1 KGHSH and CDR2 LQKENI. The CDR3 has 14 residues. CDR3 loop: CASSPSGSQETQYF. CDR3 sequence (DNA): TGTGCCAGCTCACCAAGCGGGTCCCAAGAGACCCAGTACTTC.

V gene TRBV11-2 combines with J gene TRBJ1-1; 7 nucleotides match TRBD1. The CDR3 has 14 residues. Germline assignment: CDR1 SGHAT and CDR2 FQNNGV. V shed 5 bases and J 2 bases; nucleotides not matched to a gene: 5. This CDR3 reads CASSNRGFNTEAFF. The CDR3 nucleotides read TGTGCCAGCAGCAACAGGGGATTTAACACTGAAGCTTTCTTT.

This clone was seen a few times. The genes are TRBV2 and TRBJ2-3; D is undetermined. Per the germline V gene, CDR1 is SNHLY and CDR2 is FYNNEI. The CDR3 has 13 residues. The V and J ends lost 2 bases and 1 base respectively, with 4 bases between them. The CDR3 DNA sequence: TGTGCCAGCAGTGAACGCGGCACAGATACGCAGTATTTT. Protein sequence: CASSERGTDTQYF.